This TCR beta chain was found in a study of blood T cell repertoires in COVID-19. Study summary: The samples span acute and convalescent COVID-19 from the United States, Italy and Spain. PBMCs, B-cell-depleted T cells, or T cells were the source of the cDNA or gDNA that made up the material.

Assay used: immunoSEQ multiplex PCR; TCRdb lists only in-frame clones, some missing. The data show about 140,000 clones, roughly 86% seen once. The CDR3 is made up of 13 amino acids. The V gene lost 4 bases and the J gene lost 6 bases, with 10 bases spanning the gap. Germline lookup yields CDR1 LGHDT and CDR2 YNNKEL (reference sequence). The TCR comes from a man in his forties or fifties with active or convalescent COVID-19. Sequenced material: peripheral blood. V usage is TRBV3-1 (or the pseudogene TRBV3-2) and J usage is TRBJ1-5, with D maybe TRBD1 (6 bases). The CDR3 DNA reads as TGTGCCAGCAGCCCACAGGGTGGTCAGCCCCAGCATTTT. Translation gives CASSPQGGQPQHF.